This T cell receptor beta chain came from a study of vaccination and CD4 T cells after COVID-19. Study-wide results and limits: In convalescent patients, a median about 87% of reactive clones appeared only post-vaccination.

Stated treatment: approximately nine-day PBMC culture with coronavirus spike peptide pools or control peptides (ViraFEST assay). ViraFEST used peptide pools to expand antigen-specific T cells before TCR sequencing. It was with 8.5 to 10 IU/ml IL-2 and 9 to 10 ug/ml peptide pools that roughly 2.2 million PBMCs per well were cultured. Sequence data for DNA of cultured CD4+ T cells were generated by the Oncomine TCR Beta short-read assay. From CD4+ T cells that had been cultured, genomic DNA was extracted. Using its own MiXCR run on the PCR reads, TCRdb lists one record per CDR3 protein. The sample yields under 20,000 distinct CDR3 sequences, 45% to 65% seen once. The CDR3 runs 15 residues. The germline CDR1 and CDR2 sequences are MNHEY and SVGAGI. This clonotype showed up just once. Antigen unknown. The germline gene is not matched at one end of the junction; a read error may be the cause.

The clonotype was recovered from a human donor who had recovered from COVID-19. This chain connects TRBV6-5 to TRBJ2-7, with 8 bases identical to TRBD1. The sample comprised CD4+ T cells from blood, cultured in vitro. In DNA form, the CDR3 reads TGTGGCAGCAGTTACGGTGGGACAGGCTCCTACGAGCAGTACTTC. Protein sequence: CGSSYGGTGSYEQYF.